Listed here is a single T cell receptor beta chain. The data were obtained in a study of cytomegalovirus exposure and HLA in healthy donors. Germline V CDR1 and CDR2: SNHLY, FYNNEI. V dropped 5 bases and J dropped 4; count of bases not matched to a gene: 3. The CDR3 runs 13 residues. 60 Vbeta and 13 Jbeta primers were used in PCR. TCRdb's copy holds only in-frame clones and misses some; the assay was immunoSEQ multiplex PCR. Of roughly 160,000 clones detected, roughly 80% appear once; the ten largest clones hold 4% to 5.5%. The material sequenced was PBMCs. The source of this sequence is a young man in good health and CMV-seronegative. This chain connects TRBV2 to TRBJ2-3; 7 positions match TRBD1. The CDR3 spells CASSRDRADTQYF. For the CDR3, the DNA is TGTGCCAGCAGTAGAGACAGGGCAGATACGCAGTATTTT.